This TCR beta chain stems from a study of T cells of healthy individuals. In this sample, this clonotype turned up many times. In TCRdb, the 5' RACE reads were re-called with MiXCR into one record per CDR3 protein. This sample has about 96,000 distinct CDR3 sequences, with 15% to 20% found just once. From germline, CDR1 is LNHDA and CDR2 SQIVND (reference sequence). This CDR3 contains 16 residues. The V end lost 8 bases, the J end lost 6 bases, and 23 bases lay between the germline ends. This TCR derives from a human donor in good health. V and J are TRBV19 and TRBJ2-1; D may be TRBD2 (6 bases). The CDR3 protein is CASLLAVPTTINEQFF. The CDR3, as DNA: TGTGCCAGTCTGTTAGCGGTCCCCACGACGATCAATGAGCAGTTCTTC.